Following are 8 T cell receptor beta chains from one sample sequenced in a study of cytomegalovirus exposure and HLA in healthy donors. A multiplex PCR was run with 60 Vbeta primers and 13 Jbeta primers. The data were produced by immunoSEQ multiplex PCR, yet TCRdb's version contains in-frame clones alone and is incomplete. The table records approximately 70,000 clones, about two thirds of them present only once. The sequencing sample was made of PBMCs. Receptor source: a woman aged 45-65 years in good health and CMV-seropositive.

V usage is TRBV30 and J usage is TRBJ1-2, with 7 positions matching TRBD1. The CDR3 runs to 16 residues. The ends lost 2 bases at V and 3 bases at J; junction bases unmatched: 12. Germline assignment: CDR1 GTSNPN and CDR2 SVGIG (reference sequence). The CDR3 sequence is CAWSWGQLHGDYGYTF. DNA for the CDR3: TGTGCCTGGAGTTGGGGACAGCTTCACGGGGACTATGGCTACACCTTC.

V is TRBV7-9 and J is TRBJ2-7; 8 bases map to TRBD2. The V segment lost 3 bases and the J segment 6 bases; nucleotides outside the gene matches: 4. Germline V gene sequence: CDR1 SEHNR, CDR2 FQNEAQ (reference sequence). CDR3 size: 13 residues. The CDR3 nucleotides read TGTGCCAGCAGCTTGAGCGGGAGAGGCGAGCAGTACTTC. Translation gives CASSLSGRGEQYF. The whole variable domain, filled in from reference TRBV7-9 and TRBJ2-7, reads DTGVSQNPRHKITKRGQNVTFRCDPISEHNRLYWYRQTLGQGPEFLTYFQNEAQLEKSRLLSDRFSAERPKGSFSTLEIQRTEQGDSAMYLCASSLSGRGEQYFGPGTRLTVT.

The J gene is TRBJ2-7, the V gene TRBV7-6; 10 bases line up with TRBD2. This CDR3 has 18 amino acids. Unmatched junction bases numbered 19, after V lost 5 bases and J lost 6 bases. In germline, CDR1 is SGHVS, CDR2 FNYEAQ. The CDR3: CASSPEGLAYPRVPEQYF. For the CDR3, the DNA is TGTGCCAGCAGCCCGGAGGGACTAGCGTATCCTCGGGTACCCGAGCAGTACTTC.

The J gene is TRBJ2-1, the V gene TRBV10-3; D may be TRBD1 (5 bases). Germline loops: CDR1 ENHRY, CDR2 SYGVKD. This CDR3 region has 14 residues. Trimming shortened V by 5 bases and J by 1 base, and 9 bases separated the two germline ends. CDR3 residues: CAISRGISYNEQFF. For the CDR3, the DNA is TGTGCCATCAGTAGGGGAATATCCTACAATGAGCAGTTCTTC.

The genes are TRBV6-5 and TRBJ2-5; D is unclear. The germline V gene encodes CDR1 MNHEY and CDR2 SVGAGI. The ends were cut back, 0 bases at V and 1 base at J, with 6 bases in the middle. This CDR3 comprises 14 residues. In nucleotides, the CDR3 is TGTGCCAGCAGTTACTCTGAGGTCCAAGAGACCCAGTACTTC. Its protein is CASSYSEVQETQYF.

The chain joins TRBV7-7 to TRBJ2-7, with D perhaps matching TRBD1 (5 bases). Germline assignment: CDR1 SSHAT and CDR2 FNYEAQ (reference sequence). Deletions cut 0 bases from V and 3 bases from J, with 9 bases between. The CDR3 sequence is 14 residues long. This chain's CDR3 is CASSLALQGYEQYF. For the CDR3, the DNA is TGTGCCAGCAGCTTAGCGTTGCAGGGCTACGAGCAGTACTTC. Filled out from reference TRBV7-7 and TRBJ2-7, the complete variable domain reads GAGVSQSPRYKVTKRGQDVTLRCDPISSHATLYWYQQALGQGPEFLTYFNYEAQPDKSGLPSDRFSAERPEGSISTLTIQRTEQRDSAMYRCASSLALQGYEQYFGPGTRLTVT.

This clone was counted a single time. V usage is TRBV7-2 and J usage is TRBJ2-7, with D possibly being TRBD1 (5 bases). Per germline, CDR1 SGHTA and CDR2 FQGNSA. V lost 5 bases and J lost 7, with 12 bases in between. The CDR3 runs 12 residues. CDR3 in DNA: TGTGCCAGCAGCCCCCAGGGATTGGAGCAGTACTTC. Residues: CASSPQGLEQYF.

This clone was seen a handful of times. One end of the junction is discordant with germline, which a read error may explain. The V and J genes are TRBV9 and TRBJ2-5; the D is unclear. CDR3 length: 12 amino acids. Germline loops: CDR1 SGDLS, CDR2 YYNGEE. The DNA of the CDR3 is TGTGCCAGCAGCCAATATGGAGAGGCCCAGTACTTC. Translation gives CASSQYGEAQYF.